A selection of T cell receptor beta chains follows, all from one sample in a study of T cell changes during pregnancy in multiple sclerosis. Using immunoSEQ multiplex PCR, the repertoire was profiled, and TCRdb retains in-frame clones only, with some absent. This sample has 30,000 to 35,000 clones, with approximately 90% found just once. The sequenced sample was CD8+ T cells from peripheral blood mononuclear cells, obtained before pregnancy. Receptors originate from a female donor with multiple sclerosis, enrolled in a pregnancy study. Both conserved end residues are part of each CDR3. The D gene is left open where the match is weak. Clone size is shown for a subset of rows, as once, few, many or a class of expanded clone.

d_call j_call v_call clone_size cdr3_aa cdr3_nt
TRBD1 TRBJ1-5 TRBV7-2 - CASSLAVGTGGRNQPQHF TGTGCCAGCAGCTTAGCGGTGGGGACAGGAGGTCGCAATCAGCCCCAGCATTTT
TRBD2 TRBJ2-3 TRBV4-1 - CASSQSSGGGDTQYF TGCGCCAGCAGCCAAAGTAGCGGGGGAGGGGATACGCAGTATTTT
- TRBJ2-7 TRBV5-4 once CASSWGGSSYEQYF TGTGCCAGCAGCTGGGGGGGCAGTTCCTACGAGCAGTACTTC
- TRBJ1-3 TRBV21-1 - CASSENHQRAAQGAGNTIYF TGTGCCAGCAGCGAAAACCACCAGCGGGCGGCTCAGGGGGCTGGAAACACCATATATTTT
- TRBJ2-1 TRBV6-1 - CASSTAGSYNEQFF TGTGCCAGCAGTACGGCGGGCTCCTACAATGAGCAGTTCTTC
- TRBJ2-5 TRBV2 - CASIWSGVVRQETQYF TGTGCCAGCATTTGGTCAGGGGTGGTTCGCCAAGAGACCCAGTACTTC
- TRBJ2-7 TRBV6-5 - CASSRHSGEQYF TGTGCCAGCAGCAGACACAGTGGCGAGCAGTACTTC
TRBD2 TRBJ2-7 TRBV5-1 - CASSEVAGENEQYF TGCGCCAGCAGCGAAGTAGCGGGAGAGAACGAGCAGTACTTC
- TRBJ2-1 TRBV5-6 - CASSLAGLLRNEQFF TGTGCCAGCAGCTTGGCCGGACTCCTGCGTAATGAGCAGTTCTTC
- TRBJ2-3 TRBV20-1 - CSETLVDTQYF TGCAGTGAGACTCTAGTCGATACGCAGTATTTT
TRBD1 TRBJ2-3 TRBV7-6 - CASSLGTGGSSDTQYF TGTGCCAGCAGCTTAGGTACAGGGGGCTCCTCAGATACGCAGTATTTT
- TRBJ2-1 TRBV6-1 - CASSELARNNEQFF TGTGCCAGCAGTGAACTAGCGCGGAACAATGAGCAGTTCTTC
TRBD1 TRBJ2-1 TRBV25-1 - CASSDDRGYNEQFF TGTGCCAGCAGTGACGACAGGGGGTACAATGAGCAGTTCTTC
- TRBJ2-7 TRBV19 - CASSNRDNANEQYF TGTGCCAGTAGTAACCGGGACAACGCCAACGAGCAGTACTTC
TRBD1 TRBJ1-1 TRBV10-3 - CAIRTTGVTEAFF TGTGCCATCAGGACTACAGGGGTTACTGAAGCTTTCTTT
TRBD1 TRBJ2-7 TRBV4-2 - CASSQDLGTGATEQYF TGTGCCAGCAGCCAAGATCTGGGGACAGGGGCAACCGAGCAGTACTTC
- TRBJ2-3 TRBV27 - CASSLTSTDTQYF TGTGCCAGCAGTTTAACTAGCACAGATACGCAGTATTTT
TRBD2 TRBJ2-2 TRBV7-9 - CASSPAGGTGELFF TGTGCCAGCAGCCCGGCGGGGGGTACCGGGGAGCTGTTTTTT
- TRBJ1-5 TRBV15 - CATSRDKTLAQPQHF TGTGCCACCAGCAGAGATAAGACCCTAGCGCAGCCCCAGCATTTT
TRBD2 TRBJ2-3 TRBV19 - CASSIGGTSGKVQYF TGTGCCAGTAGTATAGGGGGGACTAGCGGGAAAGTGCAGTATTTT
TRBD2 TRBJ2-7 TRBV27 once CASSPGLAGIYEQYF TGTGCCAGCAGTCCGGGACTAGCGGGAATCTACGAGCAGTACTTC
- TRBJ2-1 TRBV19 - CASSIAGEQFF TGTGCCAGTAGTATAGCGGGGGAGCAGTTCTTC
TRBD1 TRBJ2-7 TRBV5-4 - CASSFGDSSYEQYF TGTGCCAGCAGCTTTGGGGACAGCTCCTACGAGCAGTACTTC
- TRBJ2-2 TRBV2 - CASSPGFATGELFF TGTGCCAGCAGCCCAGGGTTTGCCACCGGGGAGCTGTTTTTT
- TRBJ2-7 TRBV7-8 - CASSIGSSYEQYF TGTGCCAGCAGCATCGGGAGCTCCTACGAGCAGTACTTC
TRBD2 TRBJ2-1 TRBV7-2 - CASRLAGLYNEQFF TGTGCCAGCAGGCTAGCGGGTCTCTACAATGAGCAGTTCTTC
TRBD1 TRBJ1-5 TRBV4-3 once CAIPTGIFTYSNQPQHF TGCGCCATCCCGACAGGGATTTTCACGTATAGCAATCAGCCCCAGCATTTT
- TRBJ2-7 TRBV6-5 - CASSYSQGTPLYEQYF TGTGCCAGCAGTTACTCGCAGGGGACCCCCCTCTACGAGCAGTACTTC
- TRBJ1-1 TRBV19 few CASSSHSGTEAFF TGTGCCAGTAGTAGCCATAGCGGCACTGAAGCTTTCTTT
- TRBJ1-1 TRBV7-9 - CASSLEAGTEAFF TGTGCCAGCAGCTTAGAGGCAGGCACTGAAGCTTTCTTT
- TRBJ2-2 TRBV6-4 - CASSPGTLHTGELFF TGTGCCAGCAGTCCAGGGACTCTTCACACCGGGGAGCTGTTTTTT
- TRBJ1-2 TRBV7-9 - CASSGIGAEPNYGYTF TGTGCCAGCAGCGGCATTGGGGCAGAGCCCAACTATGGCTACACCTTC
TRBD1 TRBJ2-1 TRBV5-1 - CASSSHGQGSYNEQFF TGCGCCAGCAGCTCACATGGACAGGGATCCTACAATGAGCAGTTCTTC
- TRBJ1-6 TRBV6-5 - CASGMEGFNSPLHF TGTGCCAGCGGGATGGAGGGATTCAATTCACCCCTCCACTTT
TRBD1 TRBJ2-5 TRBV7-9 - CASSLDGTVQETQYF TGTGCCAGCAGCTTAGACGGGACAGTTCAAGAGACCCAGTACTTC
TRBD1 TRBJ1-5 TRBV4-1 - CASSQDVAGTGQHQPQHF TGCGCCAGCAGCCAAGATGTTGCCGGGACAGGCCAACATCAGCCCCAGCATTTT
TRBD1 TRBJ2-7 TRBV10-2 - CASSAGTGPYEQYF TGCGCCAGCAGTGCCGGGACAGGTCCCTACGAGCAGTACTTC
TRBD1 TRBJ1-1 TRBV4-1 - CASSLEGQLNTEAFF TGCGCCAGCAGCCTCGAGGGACAGTTGAACACTGAAGCTTTCTTT
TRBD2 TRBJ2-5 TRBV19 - CASSSETSGRRETQYF TGTGCCAGTAGTTCTGAGACTAGCGGGAGACGAGAGACCCAGTACTTC
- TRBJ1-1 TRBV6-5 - CASSNMNTEAFF TGTGCCAGCAGCAACATGAACACTGAAGCTTTCTTT
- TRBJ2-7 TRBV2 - CASIPHDSPGEQYF TGTGCCAGCATACCCCACGACTCGCCCGGCGAGCAGTACTTC
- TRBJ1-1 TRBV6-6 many CASSWAEGNTEAFF TGTGCCAGCAGTTGGGCCGAGGGGAACACTGAAGCTTTCTTT
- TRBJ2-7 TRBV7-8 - CASSLGASASYEQYF TGTGCCAGCAGCTTAGGGGCTAGCGCCTCCTACGAGCAGTACTTC
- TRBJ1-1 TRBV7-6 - CASSFPRHDNMNTEAFF TGTGCCAGCAGCTTCCCCCGCCATGACAACATGAACACTGAAGCTTTCTTT
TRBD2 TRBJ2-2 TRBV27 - CASSTSRLAGPNPGTGELFF TGTGCCAGCAGTACTTCCCGACTAGCGGGGCCTAATCCGGGCACCGGGGAGCTGTTTTTT
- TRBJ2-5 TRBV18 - CASSPQGIQETQYF TGTGCCAGCTCACCGCAGGGAATCCAAGAGACCCAGTACTTC
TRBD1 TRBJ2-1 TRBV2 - CASSDPGGYRDEQFF TGTGCCAGCAGTGACCCAGGGGGCTATCGCGATGAGCAGTTCTTC